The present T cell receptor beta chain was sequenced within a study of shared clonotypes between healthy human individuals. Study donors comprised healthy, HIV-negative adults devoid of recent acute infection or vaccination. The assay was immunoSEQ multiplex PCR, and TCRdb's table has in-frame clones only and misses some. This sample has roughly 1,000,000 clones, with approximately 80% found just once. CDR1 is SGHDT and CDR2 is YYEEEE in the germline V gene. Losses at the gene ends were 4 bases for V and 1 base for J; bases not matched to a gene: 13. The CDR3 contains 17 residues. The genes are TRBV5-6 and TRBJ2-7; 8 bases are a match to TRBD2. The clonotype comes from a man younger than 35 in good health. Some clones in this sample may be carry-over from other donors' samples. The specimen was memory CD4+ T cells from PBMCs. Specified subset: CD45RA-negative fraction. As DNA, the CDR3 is TGTGCCAGCAGCCCCGGGGGGGCCGACACGAATTCCTACGAGCAGTACTTC. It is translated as CASSPGGADTNSYEQYF.